A single sample gave rise to the 27 T cell receptor beta chains below, sequenced in a study of shared clonotypes between healthy human individuals. The repertoire was sequenced with immunoSEQ multiplex PCR; TCRdb's copy has only in-frame clones and lacks some. The sample yields more than 1.2 million clones, approximately 98.5% seen once. The sample taken for sequencing was naive CD4+ T cells sorted from blood. Subset of the sample: CD45RA+ positively selected. These TCRs come from a man under 40 in good health.

Concerning this clone itself: Other DNA sequences in the same sample also yield this CDR3. The chain joins TRBV29-1 to TRBJ1-5; 7 bases align to TRBD1. V was pared by 6 bases and J by 5 bases, with 4 bases of the junction left unmatched. Germline CDR1 is SQVTM and CDR2 is ANQGSEA. The CDR3 is 12 residues long. The CDR3 bases are TGCAGCGTCGGCGACAGGGATCAGCCCCAGCATTTT. As protein: CSVGDRDQPQHF.

The chain recombines TRBV9 with TRBJ2-2; TRBD1 agrees at 12 bases. Germline values: CDR1 SGDLS, CDR2 YYNGEE. J was trimmed by 7 bases and V by 4 bases; bases with no gene match: 14. The CDR3 spans 18 residues. This CDR3 reads CASSPRSPGQGAVGELFF. In DNA form, the CDR3 reads TGTGCCAGCAGCCCCCGATCCCCGGGACAGGGGGCTGTCGGGGAGCTGTTTTTT.

The genes are TRBV18 and TRBJ2-7; D is possibly TRBD1 or TRBD2 (5 bases each). This CDR3 region has 16 residues. Germline values: CDR1 KGHSH, CDR2 LQKENI. V dropped 3 bases and J dropped 3 bases, with 18 bases sitting between them. CDR3 in amino acids: CASSPSRAGLLYEQYF. Here the CDR3 DNA reads TGTGCCAGCTCACCGTCCAGGGCTGGACTTCTCTACGAGCAGTACTTC.

This rearrangement joins TRBV5-1 to TRBJ2-2; tentatively, D is TRBD1 (5 bases). Trimming cost V 6 bases and J 0 bases, with 9 bases left between them. This CDR3 contains 14 residues. CDR1 SGHRS and CDR2 YFSETQ come from the germline V gene. In DNA, the CDR3 is TGCGCCAGCACCCCAGGGACGAACACCGGGGAGCTGTTTTTT. The encoded protein is CASTPGTNTGELFF.

This chain connects TRBV5-8 to TRBJ1-2; 7 nucleotides align to TRBD1. The ends lost 1 base at V and 4 bases at J; junction bases unmatched: 7. Looked up from germline, CDR1 is SGHTS and CDR2 is YDEGEE. This CDR3 has 15 amino acids. CDR3 nucleotide sequence: TGTGCCAGCAGCTTGCTAGGGGGCTCCGTCTATGGCTACACCTTC. It encodes CASSLLGGSVYGYTF.

The chain is built from TRBV7-2 and TRBJ2-3; D is unresolved. The germline V gene has CDR1 SGHTA and CDR2 FQGNSA. Trimming cost V 4 bases and J 2 bases, with 22 bases left between them. This CDR3 has 18 residues. CDR3 nucleotides: TGTGCCAGCAGCTCCCCCCTCACGCGGAGAATCCCCACAGATACGCAGTATTTT. It is translated as CASSSPLTRRIPTDTQYF.

This chain connects TRBV19 to TRBJ2-1, with 9 bases identical to TRBD2. With V trimmed by 5 bases and J by 10 bases, 9 bases remained unmatched. Germline V gene lookup returns CDR1 LNHDA and CDR2 SQIVND (reference sequence). This CDR3 spans 14 amino acids. This CDR3 reads CASSLVTAGGEQFF. In DNA form, the CDR3 reads TGTGCCAGTAGTTTGGTTACGGCGGGAGGGGAGCAGTTCTTC.

This rearrangement joins TRBV10-3 to TRBJ2-7, with 12 bases fitting TRBD1. The germline gives CDR1 ENHRY, CDR2 SYGVKD. The length of the CDR3 is 14 residues. V shed 6 bases, J shed 5 bases, and the junction held 5 bases outside the gene matches. The CDR3 region has the DNA TGTGCCATCAGGGGGGACAGGGGGCGCAACGAGCAGTACTTC. It yields the protein CAIRGDRGRNEQYF.

Concerning this clone: The same CDR3 can be traced to other DNA sequences in this sample. The rearrangement joins TRBV5-1 to TRBJ1-1; D uncertain. The CDR3 consists of 14 residues. Deletions cut 0 bases from V and 3 bases from J, with 9 bases between. Germline V gives CDR1 SGHRS, CDR2 YFSETQ. The DNA for the CDR3 is TGCGCCAGCAGCTTGGTGTTTGGAGACACTGAAGCTTTCTTT. This translates into CASSLVFGDTEAFF. Filled out from reference TRBV5-1 and TRBJ1-1, the complete variable domain reads KAGVTQTPRYLIKTRGQQVTLSCSPISGHRSVSWYQQTPGQGLQFLFEYFSETQRNKGNFPGRFSGRQFSNSRSEMNVSTLELGDSALYLCASSLVFGDTEAFFGQGTRLTVV.

This sequence joins TRBV14 and TRBJ2-7, with D possibly TRBD1 on 5 matching bases. V was clipped by 1 base and J by 7 bases, with 17 bases between them. Germline values: CDR1 SGHDN, CDR2 FVKESK. The CDR3 contains 15 residues. The CDR3 here is CASSQVVGRAAEQYF. The CDR3 region has the DNA TGTGCCAGCAGCCAAGTTGTGGGCAGGGCGGCTGAGCAGTACTTC.

The chain combines TRBV2 with TRBJ1-3, with 7 bases lining up with TRBD1. The CDR3 is 13 residues long. V gave up 8 bases and J gave up 6 bases; unmatched junction bases: 7. Germline V gene lookup returns CDR1 SNHLY and CDR2 FYNNEI. The CDR3 nucleotides are TGTGCCAGCCAGGCAGGGGGTTTAAACACCATATATTTT. Translating gives CASQAGGLNTIYF. Filled out from reference TRBV2 and TRBJ1-3, the complete variable domain reads EPEVTQTPSHQVTQMGQEVILRCVPISNHLYFYWYRQILGQKVEFLVSFYNNEISEKSEIFDDQFSVERPDGSNFTLKIRSTKLEDSAMYFCASQAGGLNTIYFGEGSWLTVV.

V is TRBV18 and J is TRBJ2-7; 12 positions match TRBD2. V was clipped by 6 bases and J by 4 bases; unmatched bases: 10. CDR3 length equals 16 residues. Germline loops: CDR1 KGHSH, CDR2 LQKENI. The CDR3 region has the DNA TGTGCCAGCTCTCAGCCGGGGACTAGCGGGCGTTACGAGCAGTACTTC. Amino acid sequence: CASSQPGTSGRYEQYF.

The chain recombines TRBV6-4 with TRBJ2-1, with D hard to call. The V gene's germline CDR1 is MRHNA and CDR2 SNTAGT. CDR3 length: 14 residues. V lost 6 bases, J lost 0 bases, and 9 bases lay in between. CDR3 bases: TGTGCCAGCAGACGGTTCAGCTCCTACAATGAGCAGTTCTTC. As protein: CASRRFSSYNEQFF.

J is TRBJ1-2 and V is TRBV30, with D possibly TRBD1 on 5 matching bases. Trimming removed 4 bases from V and 4 bases from J, with 25 bases in between. This CDR3 is 17 amino acids long. The germline gives CDR1 GTSNPN, CDR2 SVGIG (reference sequence). In DNA form, the CDR3 reads TGTGCCTGGATGAGGAGTGTTCGGGGCCTAGGATTCTATGGCTACACCTTC. Protein sequence: CAWMRSVRGLGFYGYTF. The variable domain in full, completed from reference TRBV30 and TRBJ1-2, reads SQTIHQWPATLVQPVGSPLSLECTVEGTSNPNLYWYRQAAGRGLQLLFYSVGIGQISSEVPQNLSASRPQDRQFILSSKKLLLSDSGFYLCAWMRSVRGLGFYGYTFGSGTRLTVV.

This clone appeared once. This chain uses TRBV9 with TRBJ2-4; D might be TRBD2 (5 bases). With 4 bases removed from V and 7 bases from J, the gap between germline ends came to 12 bases. Germline CDR1 SGDLS, CDR2 YYNGEE. This CDR3 is built from 13 residues. Written as DNA, the CDR3 is TGTGCCAGCAGCCAAGTAGGCGGGAACATTCAGTACTTC. This codes for CASSQVGGNIQYF.

V and J are TRBV28 and TRBJ1-2, with 7 bases matching TRBD1. This CDR3 spans 12 amino acids. Germline V gives CDR1 MDHEN, CDR2 SYDVKM. Trimming cost V 10 bases and J 3 bases; bases outside gene matches: 5. CDR3 region: CANSDRDYGYTF. The CDR3 DNA reads as TGTGCCAACTCAGACAGGGACTATGGCTACACCTTC.

There are a few counts of this clone. Other DNA sequences in the same sample also yield this CDR3. The J gene is TRBJ2-5, the V gene TRBV7-9, with D tentatively TRBD1 (7 bases). Trimming cost V 5 bases and J 4 bases, with 11 bases left between them. The germline gives CDR1 SEHNR, CDR2 FQNEAQ (reference sequence). The length of the CDR3 is 13 residues. Here the CDR3 reads CASSRQGGETQYF. The CDR3, as DNA: TGTGCCAGCAGCCGACAGGGAGGAGAGACCCAGTACTTC. Together with reference TRBV7-9 and TRBJ2-5, the CDR3 gives the full variable domain: DTGVSQNPRHKITKRGQNVTFRCDPISEHNRLYWYRQTLGQGPEFLTYFQNEAQLEKSRLLSDRFSAERPKGSFSTLEIQRTEQGDSAMYLCASSRQGGETQYFGPGTRLLVL.

CDR3 nucleotide sequence: TGTGCCAGTAGAACTAGCGGGACCCGCTCCTACAATGAGCAGTTCTTC. The encoded protein is CASRTSGTRSYNEQFF. The rearrangement links TRBV19 to TRBJ2-1, with 10 bases matching TRBD2. Germline V lookup: CDR1 LNHDA, CDR2 SQIVND (reference sequence). The trim removed 6 bases at V and 0 bases at J, leaving 5 bases unmatched. The CDR3 is made up of 16 amino acids.

The chain combines TRBV28 with TRBJ2-5; D unresolved. CDR1 is MDHEN and CDR2 is SYDVKM in the germline V gene. V lost 5 bases and J 5 bases, leaving 9 bases between the germline ends. The CDR3 has 12 amino acids. Here the CDR3 reads CASSTVPETQYF. The CDR3 DNA reads as TGTGCCAGCAGTACTGTGCCGGAGACCCAGTACTTC.

About this clone itself: Other DNA variants within this sample encode the same CDR3. The chain employs TRBV28 and TRBJ1-2, with D perhaps TRBD1 (6 bases). Trimming removed 3 bases at V and 8 bases at J, with 10 bases between. The CDR3 has 12 residues. Germline loops: CDR1 MDHEN, CDR2 SYDVKM. The CDR3 loop reads CASSFRGLGYTF. CDR3 DNA: TGTGCCAGCAGTTTCAGGGGACTAGGCTACACCTTC.

The chain carries TRBV6-6 and TRBJ2-7, with D possibly matching TRBD1 (6 bases). CDR3 length: 16 residues. Germline values: CDR1 MNHNY, CDR2 SVGAGI (reference sequence). Trimming pared 3 bases from V and 5 bases from J, leaving 20 bases between. CDR3 sequence reads: CASSYGLGSGADEQYF. The CDR3 DNA reads TGTGCCAGCAGTTATGGTCTGGGTTCAGGGGCGGACGAGCAGTACTTC.

This chain joins TRBV28 and TRBJ1-2; D is ambiguous. There are 15 residues in the CDR3. V gave up 7 bases and J gave up 3 bases, with 18 bases separating them. CDR1 MDHEN and CDR2 SYDVKM come from the germline V gene. CDR3 sequence reads: CASTVPTGGDYGYTF. The CDR3 region has the DNA TGTGCCAGCACCGTTCCCACGGGTGGTGACTATGGCTACACCTTC.

The chain joins TRBV28 to TRBJ1-2, with D unresolved. Germline V gene sequence: CDR1 MDHEN, CDR2 SYDVKM. The length of the CDR3 is 13 residues. V dropped 7 bases and J dropped 4 bases, with 13 bases sitting between them. Written as DNA, the CDR3 is TGTGCCAGCACCAATGGGAGGGCCTATGGCTACACCTTC. This encodes CASTNGRAYGYTF.

The chain has TRBV7-9 and TRBJ2-3; D ambiguous. The CDR3 is 16 residues long. The germline V gene encodes CDR1 SEHNR and CDR2 FQNEAQ (reference sequence). The V end was cut by 3 bases, the J end by 1 base, with 14 bases between. CDR3 DNA: TGTGCCAGCAGCTTTCCTCCTTTCGGCGGCACAGATACGCAGTATTTT. It yields the protein CASSFPPFGGTDTQYF.

This chain joins TRBV3-1 (or the pseudogene TRBV3-2) and TRBJ2-1; D call uncertain. The germline V and J ends were trimmed by 7 bases and 15 bases, with 10 bases remaining between them. Germline CDR1 reads LGHDT; CDR2 reads YNNKEL (reference sequence). The CDR3 loop spans 9 amino acids. As DNA, the CDR3 is TGTGCCAGCACCCCCTCTGTGTTCTTC. Residues: CASTPSVFF.

The chain carries TRBV5-4 and TRBJ2-7; 14 bases match TRBD2. There are 18 residues in the CDR3. After removal of 2 bases from V and 6 bases from J, the junction contained 13 bases not matched to a gene. Germline CDR1 reads SGHNT; CDR2 reads YYREEE (reference sequence). The CDR3 region is CASSLEGGLAGVEGEQYF. DNA of the CDR3: TGTGCCAGCAGCTTAGAGGGGGGACTAGCGGGAGTTGAAGGCGAGCAGTACTTC.

This clone was observed a single time. The gene calls are TRBV9 and TRBJ2-5, with no clear D. The CDR3 totals 17 residues. Germline V gene data show CDR1 as SGDLS and CDR2 as YYNGEE. Deletions cut 0 bases from V and 3 bases from J, with 18 bases between. CDR3 coding DNA: TGTGCCAGCAGCGTAGATCACGCCGGCAGAGGAGAAGAGACCCAGTACTTC. It encodes CASSVDHAGRGEETQYF.